This T cell receptor beta chain was retrieved from a study of T-cell reconstitution after alpha-beta-depleted transplantation in children. The V gene's germline CDR1 is SGHRS and CDR2 YFSETQ. This CDR3 region has 15 residues. The V and J ends lost 4 bases and 5 bases, in that order; junction bases with no gene match: 9. This clonotype was detected a few times. A TCRbeta library incorporating unique molecular identifiers was prepared. TCRdb independently ran MiXCR on the PCR reads; one entry per CDR3 protein. The sample holds roughly 610,000 distinct CDR3 sequences; 10% are singletons and the top ten take less than 4.5%.

The clonotype originates from a human donor who donated a stem cell graft to a child with acute myeloid leukemia. This specimen was PBMCs from the stem cell graft donor, taken from the stem cell graft. V usage is TRBV5-1 and J usage is TRBJ1-5, with 7 bases that match TRBD1. CDR3 protein: CASSPWGQSDQPQHF. For the CDR3, the DNA is TGCGCCAGCAGCCCATGGGGACAGAGCGATCAGCCCCAGCATTTT.